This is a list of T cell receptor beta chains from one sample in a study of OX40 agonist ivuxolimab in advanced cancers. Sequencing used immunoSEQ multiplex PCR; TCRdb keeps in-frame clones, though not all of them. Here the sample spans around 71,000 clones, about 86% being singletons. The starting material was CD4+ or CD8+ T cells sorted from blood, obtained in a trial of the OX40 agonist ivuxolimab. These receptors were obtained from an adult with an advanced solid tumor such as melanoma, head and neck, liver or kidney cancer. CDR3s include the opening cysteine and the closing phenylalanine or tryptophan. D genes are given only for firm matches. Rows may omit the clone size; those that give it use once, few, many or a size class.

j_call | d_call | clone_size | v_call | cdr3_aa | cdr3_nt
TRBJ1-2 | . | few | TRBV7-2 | CASSRNYGYTF | TGTGCCAGCAGCCGTAACTATGGCTACACCTTC
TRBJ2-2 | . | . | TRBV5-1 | CASSPGQNTGELFF | TGCGCCAGCAGCCCCGGACAGAACACCGGGGAGCTGTTTTTT
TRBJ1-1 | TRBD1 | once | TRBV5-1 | CASSRGSGQGALNTEAFF | TGCGCCAGCAGTCGTGGTTCGGGACAGGGGGCTCTGAACACTGAAGCTTTCTTT
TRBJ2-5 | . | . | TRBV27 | CASSQSRVQETQYF | TGTGCCAGCAGCCAGTCGAGGGTTCAAGAGACCCAGTACTTC
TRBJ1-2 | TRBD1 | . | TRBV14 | CASSQLGQVFGYTF | TGTGCCAGCAGCCAACTCGGACAGGTGTTTGGCTACACCTTC
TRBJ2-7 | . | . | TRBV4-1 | CASSQEGVDKQYF | TGCGCCAGCAGCCAAGAGGGCGTTGACAAGCAGTACTTC
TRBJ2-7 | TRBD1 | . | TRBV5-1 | CASSPIQTGGEQCF | TGCGCCAGCAGCCCCATCCAGACAGGGGGTGAGCAGTGCTTC
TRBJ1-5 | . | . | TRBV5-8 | CASSRRRTENQPQHF | TGTGCCAGCAGCCGGCGGAGGACGGAGAATCAGCCCCAGCATTTT
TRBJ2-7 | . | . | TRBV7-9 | CASSSISRTISYEQYF | TGTGCCAGCAGCTCAATTTCCCGGACAATATCCTACGAGCAGTACTTC
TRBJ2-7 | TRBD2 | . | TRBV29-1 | CSVASLTSGRASEQYF | TGCAGCGTTGCTTCACTGACTAGCGGGAGGGCATCCGAGCAGTACTTC
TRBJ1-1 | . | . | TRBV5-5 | CASSLDSANTEAFF | TGTGCCAGCAGCTTGGACAGTGCGAACACTGAAGCTTTCTTT
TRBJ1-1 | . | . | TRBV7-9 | CASSPDTEAFF | TGTGCCAGCAGCCCGGACACTGAAGCTTTCTTT
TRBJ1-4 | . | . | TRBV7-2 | CASSLVGGGTNEKLFF | TGTGCCAGCAGCTTAGTCGGAGGTGGGACTAATGAAAAACTGTTTTTT
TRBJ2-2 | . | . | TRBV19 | CASTARTNTGELFF | TGTGCCAGTACAGCCAGGACCAACACCGGGGAGCTGTTTTTT
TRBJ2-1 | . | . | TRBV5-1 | CASSLATRGNEQFF | TGCGCCAGCAGCTTGGCTACACGGGGGAATGAGCAGTTCTTC
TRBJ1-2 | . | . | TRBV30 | CAWSVSGTSYGYTF | TGTGCCTGGAGTGTATCCGGGACTTCATATGGCTACACCTTC
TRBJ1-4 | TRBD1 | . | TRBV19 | CASRTGSNEKLFF | TGTGCCAGCAGGACAGGGTCTAATGAAAAACTGTTTTTT
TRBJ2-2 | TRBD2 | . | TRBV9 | CASSVASLAGGHGELFF | TGTGCCAGCAGCGTAGCAAGTCTAGCGGGAGGTCACGGGGAGCTGTTTTTT
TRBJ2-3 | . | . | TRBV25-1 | CASRVTSPGAGDTQYF | TGTGCCAGCAGGGTCACATCGCCGGGAGCGGGAGATACGCAGTATTTT
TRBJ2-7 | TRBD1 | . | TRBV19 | CASRTGYEQYF | TGTGCCAGTAGGACAGGGTACGAGCAGTACTTC
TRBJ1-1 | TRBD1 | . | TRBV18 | CASSPVAGGRVNEAFF | TGTGCCAGCTCACCAGTGGCAGGGGGCAGGGTAAATGAAGCTTTCTTT
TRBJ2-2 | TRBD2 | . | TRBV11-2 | CASSPGTSRYTGELFF | TGTGCCAGCAGCCCCGGGACTAGCCGATACACCGGGGAGCTGTTTTTT
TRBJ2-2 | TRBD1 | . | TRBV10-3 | CATRRGTGGSERTGELFF | TGTGCCACCAGACGAGGGACAGGGGGCTCCGAACGGACCGGGGAGCTGTTTTTT
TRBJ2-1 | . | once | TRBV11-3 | CASSLPGSYNEQFF | TGTGCCAGCAGCTTACCGGGCTCCTACAATGAGCAGTTCTTC
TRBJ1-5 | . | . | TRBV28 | CASRYSNQPQHF | TGTGCCAGCAGATATAGCAATCAGCCCCAGCATTTT
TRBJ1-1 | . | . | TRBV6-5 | CASSTRTVNTEAFF | TGTGCCAGCAGCACCAGGACAGTAAACACTGAAGCTTTCTTT
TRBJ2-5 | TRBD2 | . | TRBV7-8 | CASSLVGRASGRETQYF | TGTGCCAGCAGCTTAGTTGGTCGGGCTAGCGGGAGGGAGACCCAGTACTTC
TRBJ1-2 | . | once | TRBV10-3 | CAISEWRDGYTF | TGTGCCATCAGTGAGTGGAGGGACGGCTACACCTTC
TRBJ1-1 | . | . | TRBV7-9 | CASSKGGVNTEAFF | TGTGCCAGCAGCAAGGGGGGTGTGAACACTGAAGCTTTCTTT
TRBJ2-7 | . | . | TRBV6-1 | CASSEAYSGAWDEQYF | TGTGCCAGCAGTGAAGCTTATAGCGGAGCGTGGGACGAGCAGTACTTC
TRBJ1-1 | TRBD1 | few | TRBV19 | CASSTGGSGNTEAFF | TGTGCCAGTAGTACAGGGGGCTCGGGGAACACTGAAGCTTTCTTT
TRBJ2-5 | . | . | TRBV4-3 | CASSLGPARDQYF | TGCGCCAGCAGTCTCGGGCCTGCCCGGGACCAGTACTTC
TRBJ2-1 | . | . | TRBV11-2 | CASSAHVGANEQFF | TGTGCCAGCAGCGCCCACGTAGGGGCCAATGAGCAGTTCTTC
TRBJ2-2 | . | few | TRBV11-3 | CASSSRSGNTGELFF | TGTGCCAGCAGCTCCCGCAGCGGGAACACCGGGGAGCTGTTTTTT
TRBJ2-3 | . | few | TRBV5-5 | CASSLEGQTDTQYF | TGTGCCAGCAGCTTGGAGGGCCAAACAGATACGCAGTATTTT
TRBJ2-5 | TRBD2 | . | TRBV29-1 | CSVGTSGRIWETQYF | TGCAGCGTGGGGACTAGCGGGAGGATCTGGGAGACCCAGTACTTC
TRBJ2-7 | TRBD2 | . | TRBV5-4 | CASSLGGRAYEQYF | TGTGCCAGCAGCTTAGGCGGGAGGGCCTACGAGCAGTACTTC
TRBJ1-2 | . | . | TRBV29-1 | CSGRGVGYGYTF | TGCAGCGGAAGAGGGGTGGGATATGGCTACACCTTC
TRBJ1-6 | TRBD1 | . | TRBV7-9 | CASSPRTGGNNSPLHF | TGTGCCAGCAGCCCCCGGACAGGGGGAAATAATTCACCCCTCCACTTT
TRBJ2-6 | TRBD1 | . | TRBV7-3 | CASSRHLLGQGSGANVLTF | TGTGCCAGCAGCAGACATCTGCTGGGACAGGGCTCTGGGGCCAACGTCCTGACTTTC
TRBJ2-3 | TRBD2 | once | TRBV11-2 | CASSSGGGTDTQYF | TGTGCCAGCAGCTCCGGGGGGGGCACAGATACGCAGTATTTT
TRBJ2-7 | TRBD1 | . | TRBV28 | CASSLYGTGSYEQYF | TGTGCCAGCAGTTTATATGGGACAGGCTCCTACGAGCAGTACTTC
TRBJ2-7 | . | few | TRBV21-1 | CAAAQKVAGEPYYEQYF | TGTGCCGCCGCCCAGAAGGTAGCGGGAGAGCCATACTACGAGCAGTACTTC
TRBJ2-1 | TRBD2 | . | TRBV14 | CASSRTSGGYNEQFF | TGTGCCAGCAGCCGCACTAGCGGGGGTTACAATGAGCAGTTCTTC
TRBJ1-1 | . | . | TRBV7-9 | CASSLGGSTEAFF | TGTGCCAGCAGCTTAGGGGGTAGCACTGAAGCTTTCTTT
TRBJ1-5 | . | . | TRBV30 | CAWSTKGNQPQHF | TGTGCCTGGAGTACCAAAGGCAATCAGCCCCAGCATTTT
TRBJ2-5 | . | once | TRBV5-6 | CASSLGRGVGETQYF | TGTGCCAGCAGCTTGGGCAGGGGAGTCGGAGAGACCCAGTACTTC
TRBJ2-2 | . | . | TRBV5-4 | CASSLLQNTGELFF | TGTGCCAGCAGCCTACTACAGAACACCGGGGAGCTGTTTTTT
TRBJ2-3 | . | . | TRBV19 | CASRITDTQYF | TGTGCCAGCCGGATCACAGATACGCAGTATTTT
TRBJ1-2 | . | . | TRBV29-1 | CSAWDLYGYTF | TGCAGCGCCTGGGACCTCTATGGCTACACCTTC
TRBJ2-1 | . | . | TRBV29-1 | CSVDGVSSYNEQFF | TGCAGCGTTGACGGGGTGAGCTCCTACAATGAGCAGTTCTTC
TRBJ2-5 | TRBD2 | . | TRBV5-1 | CASSGLAGVSEETQYF | TGCGCCAGCAGCGGGTTAGCGGGAGTTTCTGAGGAGACCCAGTACTTC
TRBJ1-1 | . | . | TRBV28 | CASLQTTSTEAFF | TGTGCCAGCCTCCAAACGACGAGCACTGAAGCTTTCTTT
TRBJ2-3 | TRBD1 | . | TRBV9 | CASGQGARDTQYF | TGTGCCAGCGGACAGGGGGCTCGCGATACGCAGTATTTT
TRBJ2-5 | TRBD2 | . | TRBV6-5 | CASSYLAGVKETQYF | TGTGCCAGCAGTTACCTCGCGGGAGTAAAAGAGACCCAGTACTTC
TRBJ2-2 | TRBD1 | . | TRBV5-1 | CASSLETGANTGELFF | TGCGCCAGCAGCTTGGAGACAGGGGCGAACACCGGGGAGCTGTTTTTT
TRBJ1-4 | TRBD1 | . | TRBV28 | CASSQGATNEKLFF | TGTGCCAGCAGTCAGGGGGCTACTAATGAAAAACTGTTTTTT
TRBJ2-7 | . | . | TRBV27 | CASSLGLSATPYEQYF | TGTGCCAGCAGTTTAGGGCTGAGCGCGACTCCATACGAGCAGTACTTC
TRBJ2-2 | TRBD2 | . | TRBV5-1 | CASSLPRGAGELFF | TGCGCCAGCAGCTTACCCCGGGGGGCCGGGGAGCTGTTTTTT
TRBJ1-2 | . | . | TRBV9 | CASSVWDTINYGYTF | TGTGCCAGCAGCGTCTGGGACACCATCAACTATGGCTACACCTTC